The 27 T cell receptor beta chains reported below all come from one sample, sequenced in a study of OX40 agonist ivuxolimab in advanced cancers. TCRdb's table, derived via immunoSEQ multiplex PCR, lists solely in-frame clones and lacks some. The table includes approximately 44,000 clones, about four fifths detected once. Sequencing was performed on CD4+ or CD8+ T cells sorted from blood, taken in a trial of the OX40 agonist ivuxolimab. These receptor sequences come from an adult with an advanced solid tumor such as melanoma, head and neck, liver or kidney cancer.

The V gene is TRBV18, the J gene TRBJ1-2, with 8 bases lining up with TRBD1. This CDR3 has 16 amino acids. V was clipped by 3 bases and J by 9 bases; unmatched bases: 15. CDR1 KGHSH and CDR2 LQKENI come from the germline V gene. This chain's CDR3 is CASSPTGVPGESSYTF. CDR3 sequence (DNA): TGTGCCAGCTCACCGACAGGGGTACCGGGGGAGTCAAGCTACACCTTC.

V is TRBV7-6 and J is TRBJ2-7, with TRBD2 as a possible D gene (5 bases). The CDR3 consists of 13 residues. V was shortened by 4 bases and J by 5 bases, with 12 bases between the two germline ends. Per the germline V gene, CDR1 is SGHVS and CDR2 is FNYEAQ. CDR3 nucleotides: TGTGCCAGCAGCTCCAGACCCGGGGACGAGCAGTACTTC. Amino acids: CASSSRPGDEQYF.

This clone was recorded only once. This chain uses TRBV18 with TRBJ1-2; 8 bases map to TRBD1. V lost 4 bases and J lost 4; bases outside the gene matches: 11. Germline CDR1 KGHSH, CDR2 LQKENI. The CDR3 length is 16 residues. CDR3 region: CASSQGFQGAGYGYTF. CDR3 bases: TGTGCCAGCTCACAGGGTTTTCAGGGGGCCGGCTATGGCTACACCTTC.

This chain joins TRBV18 and TRBJ1-2; possible D gene TRBD1, 6 bases. The V and J ends lost 3 bases and 7 bases respectively, with 15 bases between them. CDR3 length equals 14 residues. Germline V lookup: CDR1 KGHSH, CDR2 LQKENI. This chain's CDR3 is CASSPQGPGVGYTF. CDR3 DNA: TGTGCCAGCTCACCCCAGGGACCAGGGGTTGGCTACACCTTC.

The chain links TRBV4-1 to TRBJ2-5; D ambiguous. Trimming removed 0 bases from V and 1 base from J, with 12 bases in between. From germline, CDR1 is MGHRA and CDR2 YSYEKL. The CDR3 length is 16 residues. CDR3 sequence reads: CASSQEGASIQETQYF. CDR3 DNA: TGCGCCAGCAGCCAAGAGGGTGCGTCTATCCAAGAGACCCAGTACTTC.

This chain connects TRBV10-3 to TRBJ1-2; TRBD1 agrees at 8 bases. The CDR3 loop spans 13 amino acids. V lost 8 bases, J lost 6 bases, and 8 bases stayed unmatched. Germline assignment: CDR1 ENHRY and CDR2 SYGVKD. CDR3 loop: CAIARTGTDGYTF. The CDR3, as DNA: TGTGCCATCGCCCGGACAGGGACGGATGGCTACACCTTC.

The chain combines TRBV28 with TRBJ1-1; D uncertain. V lost 1 base to trimming and J lost 5 bases, with 11 bases between them. CDR1 and CDR2 (germline): MDHEN, SYDVKM. The length of the CDR3 is 14 residues. CDR3 bases: TGTGCCAGCAGTTTATTCGAGGGCAGAACTGAAGCTTTCTTT. It is translated as CASSLFEGRTEAFF. Filled out from reference TRBV28 and TRBJ1-1, the complete variable domain reads DVKVTQSSRYLVKRTGEKVFLECVQDMDHENMFWYRQDPGLGLRLIYFSYDVKMKEKGDIPEGYSVSREKKERFSLILESASTNQTSMYLCASSLFEGRTEAFFGQGTRLTVV.

This clone was seen a handful of times. V usage is TRBV15 and J usage is TRBJ2-7, with 9 bases matching TRBD2. The V gene end was trimmed by 4 bases and the J gene end by 4 bases; junction bases not matched to a gene: 2. CDR3 length equals 13 residues. CDR1 and CDR2 from the germline V gene are LNHNV and YYDKDF (reference sequence). The CDR3 sequence: CATSTGLAYEQYF. In nucleotides, the CDR3 is TGTGCCACCAGCACGGGACTAGCTTACGAGCAGTACTTC.

This chain joins TRBV11-1 and TRBJ1-1; D is uncertain. V was clipped by 0 bases and J by 1 base, with 3 bases between them. The CDR3 is 13 residues long. Germline V gives CDR1 SGHAT, CDR2 FQDESV (reference sequence). The CDR3 loop reads CASSLAENTEAFF. The DNA of the CDR3 is TGTGCCAGCAGCTTAGCAGAGAACACTGAAGCTTTCTTT.

This chain uses TRBV28 with TRBJ2-7, with TRBD1 identical over 8 bases. V lost 6 bases and J lost 2; bases outside the gene matches: 6. The CDR3 runs 14 residues. Germline V gene sequence: CDR1 MDHEN, CDR2 SYDVKM. CDR3 sequence: CASSSQDRAYEQYF. In DNA form, the CDR3 reads TGTGCCAGCAGCTCTCAGGACAGGGCCTACGAGCAGTACTTC.

This chain links TRBV27 with TRBJ2-1; D might be TRBD1 or TRBD2, each matching 5 bases. The CDR3 contains 14 residues. Trimming removed 6 bases at V and 5 bases at J, with 14 bases between. CDR1 and CDR2 from the germline V gene are MNHEY and SMNVEV (reference sequence). In DNA form, the CDR3 reads TGTGCCAGCAGCCGGGGTAGGGGAAACAATGAGCAGTTCTTC. Translation: CASSRGRGNNEQFF.

The rearrangement uses TRBV7-2 and TRBJ2-7; D is unresolved. The length of the CDR3 is 13 residues. Germline assignment: CDR1 SGHTA and CDR2 FQGNSA. V was cut by 5 bases and J by 6 bases, with 14 bases left in between. The CDR3 loop reads CASSPLLPLEQYF. CDR3 nucleotides: TGTGCCAGCAGCCCCCTGCTCCCCCTCGAGCAGTACTTC. The full variable domain, its missing parts supplied by reference TRBV7-2 and TRBJ2-7, is GAGVSQSPSNKVTEKGKDVELRCDPISGHTALYWYRQSLGQGLEFLIYFQGNSAPDKSGLPSDRFSAERTGGSVSTLTIQRTQQEDSAVYLCASSPLLPLEQYFGPGTRLTVT.

This sequence joins TRBV9 and TRBJ2-1; 10 bases are a match to TRBD2. Trimming removed 3 bases from V and 4 bases from J; junction bases left unmatched: 7. The CDR3 is 16 residues long. The germline V gene has CDR1 SGDLS and CDR2 YYNGEE. CDR3 sequence reads: CASSASSGSGYNEQFF. CDR3 in DNA: TGTGCCAGCAGCGCCTCTAGCGGGAGCGGGTACAATGAGCAGTTCTTC.

The table lists this clone with a few counts. The chain couples TRBV6-1 to TRBJ1-5, with a weak D call TRBD1 (6 bases). Germline loops: CDR1 MNHNS, CDR2 SASEGT. CDR3 length equals 14 residues. V lost 4 bases and J 6 bases, leaving 13 bases between the germline ends. For the CDR3, the DNA is TGTGCCAGCAGTGGAGTCGGGGGCAGTCAGCCCCAGCATTTT. Amino acids: CASSGVGGSQPQHF.

The chain carries TRBV27 and TRBJ2-4, with 10 bases fitting TRBD1. Germline CDR1 and CDR2: MNHEY and SMNVEV (reference sequence). The CDR3 spans 13 residues. The ends lost 6 bases at V and 7 bases at J; junction bases unmatched: 3. The CDR3 nucleotides read TGTGCCAGCAGGTGGGACAGGGGTAACATTCAGTACTTC. As protein: CASRWDRGNIQYF.

The table lists this clone with a few counts. This chain links TRBV5-1 with TRBJ2-1; a possible D gene is TRBD1 (5 bases). The CDR3 is 18 amino acids. V was shortened by 2 bases and J by 0 bases, with 18 bases between the two germline ends. Germline values: CDR1 SGHRS, CDR2 YFSETQ. CDR3 sequence reads: CASSFGEFRVSSYNEQFF. The DNA for the CDR3 is TGCGCCAGCAGCTTTGGGGAATTCAGGGTCAGCTCCTACAATGAGCAGTTCTTC. The variable domain in full, with the rest retrieved from reference TRBV5-1 and TRBJ2-1, is KAGVTQTPRYLIKTRGQQVTLSCSPISGHRSVSWYQQTPGQGLQFLFEYFSETQRNKGNFPGRFSGRQFSNSRSEMNVSTLELGDSALYLCASSFGEFRVSSYNEQFFGPGTRLTVL.

This clone was found once. This chain joins TRBV19 and TRBJ2-7; no firm D call. The germline V gene has CDR1 LNHDA and CDR2 SQIVND (reference sequence). This CDR3 region has 13 residues. V lost 6 bases to trimming and J lost 3 bases, with 12 bases between them. The CDR3 region is CASRDLSGYEQYF. The DNA for the CDR3 is TGTGCCAGTAGAGATTTGTCTGGCTACGAGCAGTACTTC.

The chain uses TRBV27 and TRBJ2-5; the D is unclear. The closer fit of TRBJ2-7 to the DNA end suggests the J call may be wrong. Per germline, CDR1 MNHEY and CDR2 SMNVEV (reference sequence). CDR3 length: 11 amino acids. CDR3 in amino acids: CASSSSYEQYF. The CDR3 DNA is TGTGCCAGCAGTTCCTCCTACGAGCAGTACTTC.

The gene calls are TRBV9 and TRBJ2-3; D is perhaps TRBD2 (6 bases). Deletions cut 2 bases from V and 1 base from J, with 11 bases between. This CDR3 comprises 15 residues. Germline CDR1 is SGDLS and CDR2 is YYNGEE. CDR3 sequence: CASSVSPGGTDTQYF. The CDR3 DNA reads as TGTGCCAGCAGCGTCTCACCGGGGGGCACAGATACGCAGTATTTT.

This chain links TRBV6-5 with TRBJ2-7; D is possibly TRBD2 (5 bases). The CDR3 is 14 residues long. V shed 7 bases and J shed 5 bases, with 18 bases lying between them. Germline-derived CDR1 and CDR2 are MNHEY and SVGAGI. CDR3 in DNA: TGTGCCAGCAACACTCCGAGCGGACCTAACGAGCAGTACTTC. It encodes CASNTPSGPNEQYF.

V gene TRBV19 combines with J gene TRBJ2-1; D gene uncertain. The V and J ends lost 0 bases and 1 base respectively, with 7 bases between them. The CDR3 consists of 15 residues. CDR1 and CDR2 from the germline V gene are LNHDA and SQIVND (reference sequence). DNA of the CDR3: TGTGCCAGTAGTATAGACAGCGCGTCCTACAATGAGCAGTTCTTC. This sequence encodes CASSIDSASYNEQFF.

The V gene is TRBV30, the J gene TRBJ2-1, with D possibly matching TRBD2 (6 bases). Germline CDR1 reads GTSNPN; CDR2 reads SVGIG (reference sequence). V was pared by 5 bases and J by 8 bases, with 19 bases between. The CDR3 covers 14 residues. This CDR3 is CAWGRQNAGYEQFF. The CDR3 nucleotides are TGTGCCTGGGGCAGACAGAACGCGGGATATGAGCAGTTCTTC.

J is TRBJ1-1 and V is TRBV6-6, with D possibly being TRBD1 (5 bases). V lost 0 bases and J 13 bases, leaving 12 bases between the germline ends. CDR1 is MNHNY, CDR2 SVGAGI, per germline (reference sequence). This CDR3 contains 12 residues. This CDR3 is CASSYSRESVFF. The CDR3 DNA follows: TGTGCCAGCAGTTACTCCAGGGAATCGGTTTTCTTT.

This clone has only a few counts. This chain connects TRBV5-1 to TRBJ2-7; 7 bases match TRBD2. The CDR3 has 16 amino acids. Losses at the gene ends were 3 bases for V and 7 bases for J; bases not matched to a gene: 16. Germline V lookup: CDR1 SGHRS, CDR2 YFSETQ. The CDR3 reads CASSSDGDYRFGEQYF. CDR3 nucleotide sequence: TGCGCCAGCAGCTCGGACGGGGACTACCGGTTCGGGGAGCAGTACTTC.

This chain's CDR3 is CASSQDQRVWGTEAFF. CDR3 DNA: TGCGCCAGCAGCCAAGATCAACGGGTGTGGGGCACTGAAGCTTTCTTT. The chain recombines TRBV4-1 with TRBJ1-1; D gene unclear. CDR3 length equals 16 residues. Germline V gives CDR1 MGHRA, CDR2 YSYEKL. Trimming took off 0 bases at V and 4 bases at J, with 15 bases between the two ends.

The rearrangement links TRBV9 to TRBJ2-2; D ambiguous. In germline, CDR1 is SGDLS, CDR2 YYNGEE. The CDR3 is made up of 14 amino acids. With 0 bases removed from V and 6 bases from J, the gap between germline ends came to 9 bases. The CDR3: CASSVAQQAGELFF. The CDR3 bases are TGTGCCAGCAGCGTAGCTCAACAAGCCGGGGAGCTGTTTTTT.

The chain links TRBV6-1 to TRBJ2-7; the match to TRBD1 covers 10 bases. The V gene end was trimmed by 1 base and the J gene end by 3 bases; junction bases not matched to a gene: 6. This CDR3 comprises 16 residues. Germline V gene sequence: CDR1 MNHNS, CDR2 SASEGT. The CDR3 here is CASSEGRTGGFYEQYF. CDR3 coding DNA: TGTGCCAGCAGTGAAGGAAGGACAGGGGGTTTCTACGAGCAGTACTTC.